The 10 T cell receptor beta chains reported below all come from one sample, sequenced in a study of blood T cell repertoires in COVID-19. Profiled with immunoSEQ multiplex PCR; TCRdb holds only in-frame clones, not every one. The sample consists of about 45,000 clones, roughly 84% of them appearing once. The sequenced sample consisted of peripheral blood. The receptors were sampled from a woman over 75 with acute or convalescent COVID-19.

The chain uses TRBV11-3 and TRBJ2-7, with 9 bases matching TRBD1. Losses at the gene ends were 4 bases for V and 3 bases for J; bases not matched to a gene: 10. This CDR3 comprises 16 residues. Germline CDR1 reads SGHNT; CDR2 reads YENEEA. The CDR3 DNA reads as TGTGCCAGCAGCTGGGGAACCGGGACAGGGATCTACGAGCAGTACTTC. Translated, it gives CASSWGTGTGIYEQYF.

This clone was recorded only once. The rearrangement uses TRBV5-4 and TRBJ1-2; D perhaps matches TRBD1 (6 bases). The CDR3 is 15 amino acids. Germline values: CDR1 SGHNT, CDR2 YYREEE (reference sequence). Trimming cost V 4 bases and J 4 bases, with 17 bases left between them. CDR3 bases: TGTGCCAGCAGCCTTGGTGACAGGACCCTCTATGGCTACACCTTC. Translated: CASSLGDRTLYGYTF.

The chain combines TRBV28 with TRBJ2-2, with D unresolved. CDR1 and CDR2 (germline): MDHEN, SYDVKM. CDR3 length: 12 amino acids. V was trimmed by 2 bases and J by 6 bases, leaving 4 bases between them. CDR3: CASSLPSGELFF. The CDR3 DNA is TGTGCCAGCAGTTTACCGTCCGGGGAGCTGTTTTTT.

The V and J genes are TRBV7-2 and TRBJ1-3; 7 bases match TRBD1. CDR3 length equals 14 residues. V lost 3 bases, J lost 1 base, and 0 bases stayed unmatched. CDR1 is SGHTA and CDR2 is FQGNSA in the germline V gene. DNA of the CDR3: TGTGCCAGCAGCTTGGGACAGTCTGGAAACACCATATATTTT. Its translation: CASSLGQSGNTIYF.

The chain combines TRBV5-1 with TRBJ2-1; the D is unclear. In germline, CDR1 is SGHRS, CDR2 YFSETQ. Trimming took 4 bases from V and 6 from J, leaving 17 bases between them. CDR3 length equals 15 residues. The CDR3 DNA reads TGCGCCAGCAGCGAACTGGTGATCTCGGGCAATGAGCAGTTCTTC. Translating gives CASSELVISGNEQFF.

This chain joins TRBV27 and TRBJ2-4, with D hard to call. V was cut by 5 bases and J by 0 bases, with 5 bases left in between. Germline V gives CDR1 MNHEY, CDR2 SMNVEV (reference sequence). The length of the CDR3 is 13 residues. CDR3 amino acids: CASSPLAKNIQYF. The CDR3 nucleotides read TGTGCCAGCAGTCCGTTAGCCAAAAACATTCAGTACTTC.

This CDR3 reads CASSYRDNDGYTF. The DNA of the CDR3 is TGTGCCAGCAGTTACCGGGACAATGATGGCTACACCTTC. The chain couples TRBV6-5 to TRBJ1-2; TRBD1 is a possible D gene (6 bases). Germline V gene sequence: CDR1 MNHEY, CDR2 SVGAGI. Trimming took off 2 bases at V and 6 bases at J, with 10 bases between the two ends. This CDR3 has 13 amino acids.

The CDR3 loop is CAISESGGPANYGYTF. DNA of the CDR3: TGTGCCATCAGTGAGTCGGGGGGTCCCGCTAACTATGGCTACACCTTC. This chain links TRBV10-3 with TRBJ1-2; perhaps TRBD1 as D (5 bases). The germline V and J ends were trimmed by 0 bases and 0 bases, with 11 bases remaining between them. CDR3 length: 16 residues. Germline V CDR1 and CDR2: ENHRY, SYGVKD.

The rearrangement joins TRBV7-9 to TRBJ2-7, with TRBD1 identical over 9 bases. The junction had 6 bases not matched to a gene; V was cut back by 5 bases and J by 1 base. Germline V gives CDR1 SEHNR, CDR2 FQNEAQ (reference sequence). This CDR3 region has 15 residues. The CDR3 nucleotides read TGTGCCAGCAGCAAAACAGGGGGCCCTTCCTACGAGCAGTACTTC. Protein product: CASSKTGGPSYEQYF. Full variable domain (rest looked up from reference TRBV7-9 and TRBJ2-7): DTGVSQNPRHKITKRGQNVTFRCDPISEHNRLYWYRQTLGQGPEFLTYFQNEAQLEKSRLLSDRFSAERPKGSFSTLEIQRTEQGDSAMYLCASSKTGGPSYEQYFGPGTRLTVT.

The chain has TRBV7-2 and TRBJ2-7; D is ambiguous. The CDR3 contains 16 residues. From germline, CDR1 is SGHTA and CDR2 FQGNSA. V was shortened by 5 bases and J by 3 bases, with 20 bases between the two germline ends. The CDR3 reads CASSPPPTHRFYEQYF. The CDR3 region has the DNA TGTGCCAGCAGCCCCCCCCCAACTCATCGGTTCTACGAGCAGTACTTC.